A single sample gave rise to the 5 T cell receptor beta chains below, sequenced in a study of control samples from healthy donors and cancer patients. TCRdb keeps only in-frame clones here, not all; method: immunoSEQ multiplex PCR. The sample lists about 190,000 clones, roughly nine tenths occurring once. The sequencing sample was made of blood. The receptors shown here come from a man aged 25-40 years in good health.

This clone was counted many times. This rearrangement joins TRBV4-2 to TRBJ2-2, with TRBD2 matching 14 bases. This CDR3 region has 18 residues. V trimming: 2 bases; J trimming: 3 bases; junction bases outside the gene matches: 5. Per germline, CDR1 LGHNA and CDR2 YNFKEQ. The DNA of the CDR3 is TGTGCCAGCAGCCAACGACTAGCGGGGGGGCTGGACACCGGGGAGCTGTTTTTT. It codes for CASSQRLAGGLDTGELFF.

This clone appeared a single time. The genes are TRBV9 and TRBJ1-6; weak D call: TRBD1 (5 bases). This CDR3 has 19 amino acids. Germline lookup yields CDR1 SGDLS and CDR2 YYNGEE. Trimming stripped 3 bases from V and 0 bases from J, with 19 bases between. CDR3 DNA: TGTGCCAGCAGCGCCGCAGGGACCCGAAGGGACTCCTATAATTCACCCCTCCACTTT. It translates to CASSAAGTRRDSYNSPLHF.

The chain combines TRBV5-1 with TRBJ2-1; 7 bases map to TRBD2. Germline assignment: CDR1 SGHRS and CDR2 YFSETQ. J was trimmed by 6 bases and V by 5 bases; bases with no gene match: 8. The CDR3 is 14 residues long. The CDR3 nucleotides read TGCGCCAGCAGGGGAGGGACTATCTCCAATGAGCAGTTCTTC. This encodes CASRGGTISNEQFF. Based on the CDR3 plus reference TRBV5-1 and TRBJ2-1, the full variable domain is KAGVTQTPRYLIKTRGQQVTLSCSPISGHRSVSWYQQTPGQGLQFLFEYFSETQRNKGNFPGRFSGRQFSNSRSEMNVSTLELGDSALYLCASRGGTISNEQFFGPGTRLTVL.

This clone showed up just a few times. Other DNA sequences in the sample encode the same CDR3. This sequence joins TRBV19 and TRBJ1-5; tentative D call: TRBD1 (6 bases). Deletions cut 3 bases from V and 3 bases from J, with 9 bases between. The CDR3 consists of 14 residues. CDR1 is LNHDA and CDR2 is SQIVND in the germline V gene (reference sequence). The CDR3 spells CASSIRDTNQPQHF. CDR3 DNA sequence: TGTGCCAGTAGTATCCGGGACACCAATCAGCCCCAGCATTTT.

The chain carries TRBV6-5 and TRBJ2-3; D may be TRBD1 or TRBD2 (6 bases each). The length of the CDR3 is 14 residues. CDR1 MNHEY and CDR2 SVGAGI come from the germline V gene. V gave up 8 bases and J gave up 7 bases, with 19 bases separating them. Written as DNA, the CDR3 is TGTGCCAGCTCCCTCCCGGGGGCGTTAAATACGCAGTATTTT. The encoded protein is CASSLPGALNTQYF.